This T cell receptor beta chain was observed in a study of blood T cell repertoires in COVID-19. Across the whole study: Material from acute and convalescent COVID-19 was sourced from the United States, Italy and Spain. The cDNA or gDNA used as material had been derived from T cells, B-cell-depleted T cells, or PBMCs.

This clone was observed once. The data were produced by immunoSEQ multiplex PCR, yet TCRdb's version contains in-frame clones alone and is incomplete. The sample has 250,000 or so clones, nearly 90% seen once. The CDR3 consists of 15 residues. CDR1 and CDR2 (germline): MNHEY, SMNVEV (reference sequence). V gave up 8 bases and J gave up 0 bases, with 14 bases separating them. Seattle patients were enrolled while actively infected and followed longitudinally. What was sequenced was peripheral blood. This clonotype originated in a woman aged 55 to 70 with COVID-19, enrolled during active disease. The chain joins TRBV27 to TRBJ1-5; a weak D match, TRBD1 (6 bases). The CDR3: CASADGQNSNQPQHF. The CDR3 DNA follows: TGTGCCAGCGCCGATGGACAGAATAGCAATCAGCCCCAGCATTTT.